Below, 11 T cell receptor beta chains from the same sample are listed, as sequenced in a study of graft-versus-host responses after intestinal transplantation. Clones were sequenced by immunoSEQ multiplex PCR, and TCRdb holds only the in-frame ones, with some missing. Here the sample spans about 71,000 clones, over 85% being singletons. No antigen is known for these receptors. Source: unstimulated CD8+ T cells sorted from spleen or lymph node cells, taken before intestinal transplant. These receptors all come from a human donor who received an intestinal transplant.

This clone was recorded only once. The V call is TRBV7-9, the J call TRBJ2-5; 7 nucleotides line up with TRBD1. The CDR3 contains 15 residues. Losses at the gene ends were 2 bases for V and 4 bases for J; bases not matched to a gene: 7. CDR1 is SEHNR, CDR2 FQNEAQ, per germline (reference sequence). Here the CDR3 DNA reads TGTGCCAGCAGCTTAAACAGGGGTATCGGAGAGACCCAGTACTTC. It translates to CASSLNRGIGETQYF. Drawing the rest from reference TRBV7-9 and TRBJ2-5, the complete variable domain is DTGVSQNPRHKITKRGQNVTFRCDPISEHNRLYWYRQTLGQGPEFLTYFQNEAQLEKSRLLSDRFSAERPKGSFSTLEIQRTEQGDSAMYLCASSLNRGIGETQYFGPGTRLLVL.

This chain uses TRBV6-1 with TRBJ2-3; D unresolved. From germline, CDR1 is MNHNS and CDR2 SASEGT. This CDR3 spans 16 amino acids. V lost 2 bases, J lost 0 bases, and 12 bases lay in between. The CDR3 reads CASSEPRPFSTDTQYF. The CDR3 DNA reads as TGTGCCAGCAGTGAACCGAGACCTTTCAGCACAGATACGCAGTATTTT.

The rearrangement links TRBV6-9 to TRBJ2-6; D not resolved. V dropped 3 bases and J dropped 1 base, with 7 bases sitting between them. The CDR3 has 15 amino acids. The V gene's germline CDR1 is MNHGY and CDR2 SVAAGI. The CDR3 spells CASSYTLSGANVLTF. CDR3 nucleotide sequence: TGTGCCAGCAGTTACACATTATCTGGGGCCAACGTCCTGACTTTC.

This clone was counted a few times. This rearrangement joins TRBV27 to TRBJ1-2; D remains unclear. Trimming left V 0 bases short and J 6 bases short, with 14 bases between. The germline V gene encodes CDR1 MNHEY and CDR2 SMNVEV (reference sequence). CDR3 length: 15 amino acids. DNA of the CDR3: TGTGCCAGCAGTTTATCCAGGACCCTTGGGGATGGCTACACCTTC. Translating gives CASSLSRTLGDGYTF.

The chain joins TRBV21-1 to TRBJ2-4; the table's D call, TRBD2, has no DNA check behind it. TRBV21-1 is termed a pseudogene. The CDR3 loop spans 21 amino acids. The CDR3 DNA is TGTGCCAGCAGCAACCTTGGGGAGGTGGGATTATTCCTATCGGCCAAAAACATTCAGTACTTC. It is translated as CASSNLGEVGLFLSAKNIQYF.

V is TRBV2 and J is TRBJ2-7; 7 positions match TRBD1. CDR3 size: 14 residues. Germline CDR1 SNHLY, CDR2 FYNNEI. Losses at the gene ends were 0 bases for V and 3 bases for J; bases not matched to a gene: 2. The CDR3 nucleotides are TGTGCCAGCAGTGAAGCGGCAGGGGGCTACGAGCAGTACTTC. Its protein is CASSEAAGGYEQYF.

The chain has TRBV13 and TRBJ1-2; possible D gene TRBD1, 6 bases. The V end lost 5 bases, the J end lost 4 bases, and 29 bases lay between the germline ends. The germline gives CDR1 PRHDT, CDR2 FYEKMQ (reference sequence). CDR3 length equals 19 residues. CDR3: CASSPQGTLGGSSGYGYTF. CDR3 sequence (DNA): TGTGCCAGCAGCCCCCAGGGGACCCTGGGTGGGTCAAGCGGCTATGGCTACACCTTC.

The J gene is TRBJ2-2, the V gene TRBV7-8; 7 bases are a match to TRBD2. V shed 2 bases and J 0 bases; nucleotides not matched to a gene: 9. This CDR3 spans 18 amino acids. Germline V gene sequence: CDR1 SGHVS, CDR2 FQNEAQ. CDR3 sequence reads: CASSLTPGGFANTGELFF. The CDR3 nucleotides are TGTGCCAGCAGCTTAACGCCCGGGGGGTTCGCGAACACCGGGGAGCTGTTTTTT.

The CDR3 DNA follows: TGTGCCAGCAGTTTAGGTTCCGAGCAGTACTTC. It yields the protein CASSLGSEQYF. The chain combines TRBV27 with TRBJ2-7; D is uncertain. The CDR3 is made up of 11 amino acids. The V end was cut by 2 bases, the J end by 6 bases, with 5 bases between. Looked up from germline, CDR1 is MNHEY and CDR2 is SMNVEV (reference sequence).

The chain has TRBV5-8 and TRBJ2-3; the match to TRBD2 covers 8 bases. Losses at the gene ends were 4 bases for V and 0 bases for J; bases not matched to a gene: 4. The CDR3 covers 15 residues. Germline assignment: CDR1 SGHTS and CDR2 YDEGEE. The CDR3: CASSPLAASTDTQYF. For the CDR3, the DNA is TGTGCCAGCAGCCCACTAGCGGCGAGCACAGATACGCAGTATTTT.

The V call is TRBV28, the J call TRBJ1-4; D is undetermined. Trimming left V 5 bases short and J 2 bases short, with 9 bases between. Germline V lookup: CDR1 MDHEN, CDR2 SYDVKM. The CDR3 is 14 amino acids. CDR3 in DNA: TGTGCCAGCAGTCTGACGTATACTAATGAAAAACTGTTTTTT. It codes for CASSLTYTNEKLFF.